Sequencing of this TCR beta chain was carried out in a study of OX40 agonist ivuxolimab in advanced cancers. Background on the study: Dose-escalation cases comprised hepatocellular carcinoma, melanoma, renal cell or head and neck cancer.

The table came from immunoSEQ multiplex PCR; TCRdb's copy has only in-frame clones and leaves some out. The table lists some 100,000 clones, more than 85% of them singletons. V lost 4 bases, J lost 1 base, and 10 bases lay in between. Per the germline V gene, CDR1 is LGHNA and CDR2 is YSLEER. The CDR3 contains 14 residues. The source was CD4+ or CD8+ T cells sorted from blood, collected in a trial of the OX40 agonist ivuxolimab. The receptor was isolated from an adult with an advanced solid tumor such as melanoma, head and neck, liver or kidney cancer. J is TRBJ1-1 and V is TRBV4-3; D gene uncertain. CDR3 nucleotides: TGCGCCAGCAGCCGACCTAACCAGAACACTGAAGCTTTCTTT. Protein product: CASSRPNQNTEAFF.